This T cell receptor (beta chain) appears in the sequencing data of a study of beta chain features in type 1 diabetes. The J segment lost 8 bases and the V segment lost 4 bases, leaving 12 bases of the junction unmatched. The CDR3 totals 15 residues. Per the germline V gene, CDR1 is KGHSH and CDR2 is LQKENI. Investigators reverse transcribed all isolated RNA, so they sequenced expressed TCRB transcripts. Method: immunoSEQ multiplex PCR; TCRdb's copy keeps in-frame clones and lacks some. Of 250,000 to 300,000 clones listed, roughly an eighth are singletons. Markers CD45RO/CCR7/CD25/CD127/CD95/CD27 served to sort CD4+ naive, central memory, regulatory and stem cell-like memory cells. In the case of this clone: The antigen is unknown.

Findings of the study overall: PCR might show a preference for shorter templates, equally across patients and controls. When VDJ junctions were examined, type 1 diabetes patients showed fewer insertions and more deletions. All four CD4+ subsets of Type 1 diabetes patients contained TCRB CDR3s that were moderately but significantly shorter.

Sequencing used naive CD4+ T cells from blood. This sequence joins TRBV18 and TRBJ2-3; 7 nucleotides agree with TRBD1. This receptor was taken from a man aged 30 to 45 with type 1 diabetes. This chain's CDR3 is CASSLRQGLTGTQYF. The CDR3, as DNA: TGTGCCAGCTCACTAAGACAGGGCCTCACCGGTACGCAGTATTTT.